This T cell receptor beta chain was sequenced during a study of shared clonotypes between healthy human individuals. CD8 cells regarded as naive lacked CD45RO, were positively chosen for CCR7, and omitted terminally differentiated effector memory CD45RA+ cells. CDR1 SQVTM and CDR2 ANQGSEA come from the germline V gene. CDR3 size: 14 residues. The junction had 8 bases not matched to a gene; V was cut back by 7 bases and J by 1 base. For each subset, genomic DNA was distributed in equal portions over several immunoSEQ plates. The data were produced by immunoSEQ multiplex PCR, yet TCRdb's version contains in-frame clones alone and is incomplete. Of about 2.2 million clones listed, around 93% were seen once; the top ten hold around 1.7%.

The sequencing sample was made of naive CD8+ T cells from PBMCs. The TCR sequence derives from a man between 18 and 35 years old in good health. Some clones in this sample may be carry-over from other donors' samples. The rearrangement uses TRBV29-1 and TRBJ2-7, with TRBD1 matching 9 bases. CDR3 sequence reads: CSALLTGGSYEQYF. The CDR3 DNA sequence: TGCAGCGCTCTCCTGACAGGGGGTTCCTACGAGCAGTACTTC.